These 8 T cell receptor beta chains originate from one sample sequenced in a study of T cells in Graves' hyperthyroidism and ophthalmopathy. Amplification yielded TCR beta CDR3 regions, with RNA transcripts as the source. The TCR CDR3 was amplified in a first-round RT-PCR using the HTBI primer set. TCRdb processed the multiplex PCR reads anew with MiXCR; each CDR3 protein has one entry. This sample has around 600,000 distinct CDR3 sequences, with 15% to 19% found just once. The sequenced material came from blood. The origin of the receptors is a woman younger than 45 with Graves' hyperthyroidism.

In its sample, this clonotype was seen many times. The J gene is TRBJ2-7, the V gene TRBV6-1; D is unresolved. The CDR3 extends over 16 amino acids. From germline, CDR1 is MNHNS and CDR2 SASEGT. V lost 5 bases and J lost 7, with 24 bases in between. In DNA form, the CDR3 reads TGTGCCAGCAGTTGGAACGGAAAACTACAACGCGGTGAGCAGTACTTC. Amino acids: CASSWNGKLQRGEQYF.

The chain combines TRBV7-9 with TRBJ1-6; TRBD1 is a possible D gene (5 bases). V was cut by 2 bases and J by 10 bases, with 18 bases left in between. CDR1 and CDR2 (germline): SEHNR, FQNEAQ (reference sequence). CDR3 length: 16 amino acids. The CDR3 loop is CASSLLRRGQESPLHF. The CDR3 DNA reads TGTGCCAGCAGCTTATTGAGGAGGGGCCAGGAATCACCCCTCCACTTT.

The V call is TRBV10-1, the J call TRBJ1-1; TRBD1 is a possible D gene (6 bases). The CDR3 sequence is 16 residues long. Trimming removed 2 bases at V and 4 bases at J, with 17 bases between. In germline, CDR1 is WNHNN, CDR2 SYGVQD (reference sequence). The CDR3, as DNA: TGCGCCAGCAGTGAGGGAGTTGGGGGCTTGGGCACTGAAGCTTTCTTT. This encodes CASSEGVGGLGTEAFF.

This clonotype showed up many times. This chain connects TRBV9 to TRBJ2-1, with 12 bases aligning to TRBD2. This CDR3 region has 19 residues. Trimming removed 3 bases from V and 0 bases from J; junction bases left unmatched: 10. Germline V gene sequence: CDR1 SGDLS, CDR2 YYNGEE. In nucleotides, the CDR3 is TGTGCCAGCAGCGCCGGACTAGCGGGATATATCAGCTCCTACAATGAGCAGTTCTTC. Encoded protein: CASSAGLAGYISSYNEQFF.

This clonotype was recorded many times. This chain connects TRBV7-8 to TRBJ2-5; D gene uncertain. The germline V and J ends were trimmed by 0 bases and 2 bases, with 10 bases remaining between them. Germline V gene lookup returns CDR1 SGHVS and CDR2 FQNEAQ. This CDR3 is 15 amino acids long. Written as DNA, the CDR3 is TGTGCCAGCAGCTTAGCTTTCGAGTTTCAAGAGACCCAGTACTTC. It is translated as CASSLAFEFQETQYF.

The chain carries TRBV15 and TRBJ1-1; weak D call: TRBD1 (5 bases). The CDR3 runs 13 residues. The V end was cut by 9 bases, the J end by 2 bases, with 13 bases between. The V gene's germline CDR1 is LNHNV and CDR2 YYDKDF (reference sequence). The CDR3: CATVRDGNTEAFF. DNA of the CDR3: TGTGCCACTGTTAGGGACGGTAACACTGAAGCTTTCTTT.

This clonotype has only a few counts. The V call is TRBV20-1, the J call TRBJ2-1; 8 nucleotides line up with TRBD1. The junction had 18 bases not matched to a gene; V was cut back by 1 base and J by 4 bases. CDR1 is DFQATT, CDR2 SNEGSKA, per germline (reference sequence). The CDR3 has 19 residues. CDR3 region: CSARAGDRPLALHYNEQFF. The DNA of the CDR3 is TGCAGTGCTAGAGCCGGGGACAGGCCCCTCGCTTTACATTACAATGAGCAGTTCTTC.

Ten or more counts support this clonotype. This chain links TRBV20-1 with TRBJ2-5, with 8 bases fitting TRBD1. The CDR3 is made up of 15 amino acids. Germline CDR1 DFQATT, CDR2 SNEGSKA (reference sequence). The junction had 9 bases not matched to a gene; V was cut back by 1 base and J by 5 bases. CDR3 nucleotides: TGCAGTGCTAGAGGTCACAGGGGGTCTGAGGAGACCCAGTACTTC. Its protein product is CSARGHRGSEETQYF.